Listed below are T cell receptor beta chains from one sample, sequenced in a study of blood T cell repertoires in COVID-19. The table came from immunoSEQ multiplex PCR; TCRdb's copy has only in-frame clones and leaves some out. The repertoire includes some 90,000 clones, 75% to 95% of them detected once, and just under 4% sits in the top ten. The sample taken for sequencing was peripheral blood. The receptors shown here come from a woman between 45 and 65 years old in a cohort sampled during active COVID-19. Both conserved end residues are part of each CDR3. The D gene is left open where the match is weak. Clone size appears in some rows only: once, few, many, or a class for an expanded clone.

D: TRBD2
size: few
J: TRBJ2-7
V: TRBV19
CDR3: CASSRVWLAGEEQYF
DNA: TGTGCCAGTAGTAGGGTGTGGCTAGCGGGAGAAGAGCAGTACTTC

D: TRBD1
size: NA
J: TRBJ1-6
V: TRBV6-5
CDR3: CASLRGLASPLHF
DNA: TGTGCCAGCCTCAGGGGGCTCGCGTCACCCCTCCACTTT

D: NA
size: NA
J: TRBJ1-2
V: TRBV3-1/TRBV3-2
CDR3: CASSQDIGGSYGYTF
DNA: TGTGCCAGCAGCCAAGATATTGGCGGGTCCTATGGCTACACCTTC

D: TRBD1
size: NA
J: TRBJ1-3
V: TRBV5-1
CDR3: CASSPRTGGTTHSSGNTIYF
DNA: TGCGCCAGCAGCCCAAGGACAGGGGGAACCACACACTCCTCTGGAAACACCATATATTTT

D: NA
size: NA
J: TRBJ1-1
V: TRBV12-3/TRBV12-4
CDR3: CASSSSLNTEAFF
DNA: TGTGCCAGCAGTTCTAGTTTGAACACTGAAGCTTTCTTT

D: TRBD2
size: once
J: TRBJ2-7
V: TRBV18
CDR3: CASSLGRGVSEQYF
DNA: TGTGCCAGCTCACTTGGACGGGGGGTTAGTGAGCAGTACTTC

D: NA
size: NA
J: TRBJ1-2
V: TRBV5-1
CDR3: CASSLGQNNYGYTF
DNA: TGCGCCAGCAGCTTGGGGCAGAATAACTATGGCTACACCTTC

D: TRBD2
size: NA
J: TRBJ2-7
V: TRBV20-1
CDR3: CSASHLAGEPYEQYF
DNA: TGCAGTGCTAGTCACCTAGCGGGGGAGCCCTACGAGCAGTACTTC

D: TRBD2
size: NA
J: TRBJ2-3
V: TRBV4-2
CDR3: CASRAGTTATDTQYF
DNA: TGTGCCAGCAGAGCCGGGACTACTGCCACAGATACGCAGTATTTT

D: TRBD2
size: NA
J: TRBJ2-1
V: TRBV6-6
CDR3: CASGRTSGGNEQFF
DNA: TGTGCCAGCGGGAGGACTAGCGGGGGAAATGAGCAGTTCTTC

D: TRBD2
size: NA
J: TRBJ2-3
V: TRBV7-3
CDR3: CASSLGTSGSGTDTQYF
DNA: TGTGCCAGCAGCTTGGGGACTAGCGGGAGTGGCACAGATACGCAGTATTTT

D: NA
size: once
J: TRBJ1-4
V: TRBV7-9
CDR3: CASSLDFEGTGIF
DNA: TGTGCCAGCAGCTTAGATTTTGAGGGTACCGGAATTTTT

D: TRBD1
size: NA
J: TRBJ2-2
V: TRBV9
CDR3: CASSASGTGGFFGELFF
DNA: TGTGCCAGCAGCGCCTCCGGGACAGGGGGTTTCTTCGGGGAGCTGTTTTTT

D: TRBD1
size: NA
J: TRBJ2-7
V: TRBV9
CDR3: CASSVGGQGGPYEQYF
DNA: TGTGCCAGCAGCGTAGGGGGACAGGGGGGCCCCTACGAGCAGTACTTC

D: NA
size: NA
J: TRBJ2-7
V: TRBV28
CDR3: CASSPPRGIYEQYF
DNA: TGTGCCAGCAGTCCCCCGCGCGGGATCTACGAGCAGTACTTC

D: NA
size: NA
J: TRBJ1-5
V: TRBV5-1
CDR3: CASSIGVSNQPQHF
DNA: TGCGCCAGCAGCATAGGAGTAAGCAATCAGCCCCAGCATTTT

D: NA
size: NA
J: TRBJ1-4
V: TRBV4-1
CDR3: CASSQGTLSEKLFF
DNA: TGCGCCAGCAGCCAAGGGACACTGAGTGAAAAACTGTTTTTT

D: TRBD1
size: NA
J: TRBJ2-4
V: TRBV5-8
CDR3: CASSLGQGNIQYF
DNA: TGTGCCAGCAGCTTGGGACAGGGGAACATTCAGTACTTC

D: NA
size: NA
J: TRBJ2-7
V: TRBV5-4
CDR3: CASSLRSAGGLNEQYF
DNA: TGTGCCAGCAGCTTGCGGTCGGCAGGGGGACTTAACGAGCAGTACTTC

D: NA
size: NA
J: TRBJ1-6
V: TRBV30
CDR3: CAWSEGGSYNSPLHF
DNA: TGTGCCTGGAGTGAGGGAGGCTCCTATAATTCACCCCTCCACTTT

D: TRBD2
size: once
J: TRBJ2-1
V: TRBV7-9
CDR3: CASSLGRTSGYNEQFF
DNA: TGTGCCAGCAGCTTGGGCAGGACTAGCGGCTACAATGAGCAGTTCTTC

D: NA
size: NA
J: TRBJ1-1
V: TRBV11-2
CDR3: CASSVSVRNTEAFF
DNA: TGTGCCAGCAGCGTATCAGTAAGGAACACTGAAGCTTTCTTT

D: NA
size: NA
J: TRBJ2-3
V: TRBV10-3
CDR3: CAISESTVDTQYF
DNA: TGTGCCATCAGTGAGTCGACTGTAGATACGCAGTATTTT

D: NA
size: NA
J: TRBJ1-2
V: TRBV23-1
CDR3: CASSQSQGSHGYTF
DNA: TGCGCCAGCAGTCAATCCCAGGGATCCCATGGCTACACCTTC

D: NA
size: NA
J: TRBJ1-5
V: TRBV6-5
CDR3: CASNSPGGNQPQHF
DNA: TGTGCCAGCAATTCACCAGGGGGCAATCAGCCCCAGCATTTT

D: TRBD1
size: NA
J: TRBJ1-6
V: TRBV2
CDR3: CASSQGQGSFSPLHF
DNA: TGTGCCAGCAGCCAAGGACAGGGGAGTTTTTCACCCCTCCACTTT

D: NA
size: NA
J: TRBJ1-2
V: TRBV12-3/TRBV12-4
CDR3: CASSSTGHGYTF
DNA: TGTGCCAGTAGTTCAACAGGGCATGGCTACACCTTC

D: TRBD2
size: NA
J: TRBJ2-3
V: TRBV3-1/TRBV3-2
CDR3: CASSPPGLLLWGANF
DNA: TGTGCCAGCAGCCCCCCGGGACTACTTCTTTGGGGTGCGAATTTT

D: NA
size: NA
J: TRBJ2-1
V: TRBV2
CDR3: CASSESNQAREQFF
DNA: TGTGCCAGCAGTGAATCAAACCAAGCTAGAGAGCAGTTCTTC

D: TRBD2
size: few
J: TRBJ2-7
V: TRBV11-3
CDR3: CASSSASGTKSYEQYF
DNA: TGTGCCAGCAGCTCTGCTAGCGGGACGAAGTCCTACGAGCAGTACTTC

D: NA
size: NA
J: TRBJ1-1
V: TRBV7-9
CDR3: CASSPPQGITEAFF
DNA: TGTGCCAGCAGTCCACCCCAGGGAATCACTGAAGCTTTCTTT